The rows below give T cell receptor beta chains drawn from one sample of a study of vaccination and CD4 T cells after COVID-19. One entry per CDR3 protein results from TCRdb running MiXCR on the PCR reads. The sample has about 19,000 distinct CDR3 sequences; less than 60% are singletons. These receptors have no identified antigens. The sequences come from CD4+ T cells from blood, cultured in vitro, collected after SARS-CoV-2 vaccination. The receptor set was obtained from a human donor who had recovered from COVID-19. The CDR3 runs from the conserved cysteine through the conserved F or W. The D gene is left open where the match is weak. Some rows have no size entry. The others give once, few or many, or a class for an expanded clone.

>TRBV29-1|-|TRBJ2-5|TRBD1
TGCAGCGTTGGAGGGACAGGCGTCCAAGAGACCCAGTACTTC
CSVGGTGVQETQYF
>TRBV11-3|-|TRBJ2-7|TRBD2
TGTGCCAGCAGCCCGGCGAAGACTAGCGACAACGAGCAGTACTTC
CASSPAKTSDNEQYF
>TRBV2|few|TRBJ1-2|-
TGTGCCAGCAGTGAAATAATCCCGCTTGGCTACACCTTC
CASSEIIPLGYTF
>TRBV7-9|-|TRBJ2-7|TRBD1
TGTGCCAGCAGCTCCGGGACAGGGATTCCCTACGAGCAGTACTTC
CASSSGTGIPYEQYF
>TRBV6-1|-|TRBJ1-1|-
TGTGCCAGCAGCCCACAGGAGAACACTGAAGCTTTCTTT
CASSPQENTEAFF
>TRBV7-8|few|TRBJ1-5|-
TGTGCCAGCAGCTTAGAAGCCGGGTTGATAAGTCAGCCCCAGCATTTT
CASSLEAGLISQPQHF
>TRBV5-4|-|TRBJ2-5|-
TGTGCCAGCAGCTTGGATATAGCCCGAGAGACCCAGTACTTC
CASSLDIARETQYF
>TRBV7-2|few|TRBJ1-2|-
TGTGCCAGCAGCTCCATACAGGGCTACACCTTC
CASSSIQGYTF
>TRBV19|-|TRBJ1-1|-
TGTGCCAGTAGTATCTCGGGGGTGACCCTTGAAGCTTTCTTT
CASSISGVTLEAFF
>TRBV4-3|-|TRBJ2-7|-
TGCGCCAGCAGCCAAGCTTCTGGGGGCTGGAACGAGCAGTACTTC
CASSQASGGWNEQYF
>TRBV6-1|-|TRBJ2-1|TRBD1
TGTGCCATCAGCAGATCAGGGGGCTCCTACAATGAGCAGTTCTTC
CAISRSGGSYNEQFF
>TRBV24-1|few|TRBJ1-2|TRBD1
TGTGCCACCAGTGTCCAGACAGGGGGGAACTATGGCTACACCTTC
CATSVQTGGNYGYTF
>TRBV10-3|few|TRBJ2-7|TRBD2
TGTGCCATCAGTGAGTCTCGGGCAAGGACTAGGTGGAACGAGCAGTACTTC
CAISESRARTRWNEQYF
>TRBV20-1|medium-sized|TRBJ1-2|TRBD1
TGCAGTGCGGATCAGGGGGCACGGGGCTACACCTTC
CSADQGARGYTF
>TRBV11-1|-|TRBJ2-3|TRBD2
TGTGCCAGCAGCTTCACTAGCGGGAGGGATACAGATACGCAGTATTTT
CASSFTSGRDTDTQYF
>TRBV4-1|once|TRBJ2-5|TRBD2
TGCGCCAGCAGCCAACGCGGACTAGCGGGCCTGCAAGAGACCCAGTACTTC
CASSQRGLAGLQETQYF
>TRBV11-3|-|TRBJ1-1|-
TGTGCCAGCAGCAGGGGGATTGGGCAGGGGAAGATCACTGAAGCTTTCTTT
CASSRGIGQGKITEAFF
>TRBV19|-|TRBJ2-1|TRBD1
TGTGCCAGTAAGGTAGGGACAGGGGTCAATGAGCAGTTCTTC
CASKVGTGVNEQFF
>TRBV19|-|TRBJ1-1|-
TGTGCCAGTAGTACGACAGTGAACACTGAAGCTTTCTTT
CASSTTVNTEAFF
>TRBV10-3|-|TRBJ1-2|-
TGTGCCATCAGTGCTGAAGGACCGTCCGGCTACACCTTC
CAISAEGPSGYTF
>TRBV7-3|once|TRBJ2-1|TRBD2
TGTGCCAGCAGCTTAACGTCGGGGGGGGTCTCCTACAATGAGCAGTTCTTC
CASSLTSGGVSYNEQFF
>TRBV11-3|-|TRBJ1-1|-
TGTGCCAGCGCGAACAGGGATCGTGGAGCTTTCTTT
CASANRDRGAFF
>TRBV7-8|-|TRBJ1-6|-
TGTGCCAGCAGCTTAGAGGCCTTACGGCCCCTCCACTTT
CASSLEALRPLHF
>TRBV11-3|-|TRBJ1-1|-
TGTGCCAGCAGCTTAACGGACAGACCGAACACTGAAGCTTTCTTT
CASSLTDRPNTEAFF
>TRBV20-1|-|TRBJ2-7|TRBD1
TGCAGTGCTAGGGGACAGTTCGAGCAGTACTTC
CSARGQFEQYF
>TRBV21-1|few|TRBJ1-4|-
TGTGCCAGCAGCAAAGCGCACAGTAATGAAAAACTGTTTTTT
CASSKAHSNEKLFF
>TRBV20-1|-|TRBJ2-3|TRBD2
TGCAGTGCTAAGAGCGGGAGTGATCGGGCAGATACGCAGTATTTT
CSAKSGSDRADTQYF
>TRBV7-2|few|TRBJ1-5|-
TGTGCCAGCAGCTTAGCTTATCGCAATCAGCCCCAGCATTTT
CASSLAYRNQPQHF
>TRBV6-5|few|TRBJ1-5|-
TGTGCCAGCAGTTCCTATAGGTTATCGAGCAATCAGCCCCAGCATTTT
CASSSYRLSSNQPQHF
>TRBV20-1|once|TRBJ1-1|-
TGCAGTGCTAGAGATTTACGGTTCACAGGCCCGAACACTGAAGCTTTCTTT
CSARDLRFTGPNTEAFF
>TRBV19|few|TRBJ1-2|-
TGTGCCAGTAGTTGGGGGAACTATGGCTACACCTTC
CASSWGNYGYTF
>TRBV11-3|-|TRBJ2-1|TRBD1
TGTGCCAGCAGCCCCAGGACAGGGCTCTCTGAGCAGTTCTTC
CASSPRTGLSEQFF
>TRBV11-1|-|TRBJ2-1|-
TGTGCCAGCAGCCCAGCGACTCGGGGGAATGAGCAGTTCTTC
CASSPATRGNEQFF
>TRBV6-2/TRBV6-3|-|TRBJ2-7|TRBD2
TGTGCCAGCAGCGACCACGGGAGGGGCCCCTTATTC
CASSDHGRGPLF
>TRBV11-2|few|TRBJ1-6|-
TGTGCCAGCAGCTTCCCCTTTGAATCCCTCCACTTT
CASSFPFESLHF
>TRBV7-6|-|TRBJ2-2|-
TGTGCCAGCAGCTTAGCGCTCGAACTTACCGGGGAGCTGTTTTTT
CASSLALELTGELFF
>TRBV7-6|few|TRBJ2-3|TRBD1
TGTGCCAGCAGCCGATTCTCCGGGACAGGGGATAGAACTAGCACAGATACGCAGTATTTT
CASSRFSGTGDRTSTDTQYF
>TRBV7-2|once|TRBJ1-2|-
TGTGCCAGCAGCTTATTGGAAGGAAATGGCTACACCTTC
CASSLLEGNGYTF
>TRBV6-2/TRBV6-3|-|TRBJ1-1|-
TGTGCCAGCAGTTACTTAGGGGGTGGCCACACTGAAGCTTTCTTT
CASSYLGGGHTEAFF
>TRBV21-1|-|TRBJ2-3|-
TGTGCCAGCAGCAACCGACATCCCAGCACAGATACGCAGTATTTT
CASSNRHPSTDTQYF
>TRBV6-1|once|TRBJ1-5|-
TGTGCCAGCAGTGAAAGGGGCAATCAGCCCCAGCATTTT
CASSERGNQPQHF
>TRBV20-1|-|TRBJ2-1|TRBD2
TGCAGTGCCGGGACTAGCGGAGGGTACAATGAGCAGTTCTTC
CSAGTSGGYNEQFF
>TRBV27|few|TRBJ1-2|-
TGTGCCAGCAGTTTTCTGTCCAGGCTGCCGGGGGGCTACACCTTC
CASSFLSRLPGGYTF
>TRBV11-2|-|TRBJ1-2|TRBD1
TGTGCCAGCAGAGTTAGGGACAGGGGGCTCTGGGGCTACACCTTC
CASRVRDRGLWGYTF
>TRBV25-1|few|TRBJ1-1|-
TGTGCCAGCAGGTCCGCAGGGTTTCCTGAAGCTTTCTTT
CASRSAGFPEAFF
>TRBV20-1|-|TRBJ1-2|TRBD1
TGCAGTGCTGGGCTGGACAGGGGACTTCGTGGCTACACCTTC
CSAGLDRGLRGYTF